What follows describes a single T cell receptor (beta chain). What it binds is not known. This entry is derived from a study of OX40 agonist ivuxolimab in advanced cancers. Whole-study context: Enrolled patients in dose escalation had cancers that were hepatocellular carcinoma, melanoma, renal cell or head and neck cancer. Partial responses were achieved by three patients, one with hepatocellular carcinoma and two with cutaneous melanoma. Broader study findings: The investigators did not determine what antigen specificity the expanded peripheral T cells had. In the 0.1 to 3.0 mg/kg range, CD4+ and CD8+ blood T cells had expanded clonally by week 6.

Here immunoSEQ multiplex PCR was the method, and the copy in TCRdb shows in-frame clones only, minus some. The sample shows fewer than 50,000 clones, about 87% of them seen only once. The sample in question was CD4+ or CD8+ T cells sorted from blood, obtained in a trial of the OX40 agonist ivuxolimab. This sequence originates from an adult with an advanced solid tumor such as melanoma, head and neck, liver or kidney cancer.

The CDR3 protein is CASSLAGTSAYEQYF. Here the CDR3 DNA reads TGTGCCAGCAGCTTAGCTGGGACTAGTGCCTACGAGCAGTACTTC. The rearrangement joins TRBV7-9 to TRBJ2-7; 8 nucleotides agree with TRBD2. V dropped 0 bases and J dropped 2; count of bases not matched to a gene: 3. Looked up from germline, CDR1 is SEHNR and CDR2 is FQNEAQ (reference sequence). CDR3 length equals 15 residues.